This entry lists 25 T cell receptor beta chains sequenced from one sample in a study of T cell responses to AZD1222 COVID-19 vaccine. The repertoire was sequenced with immunoSEQ multiplex PCR; TCRdb's copy has only in-frame clones and lacks some. The table shows around 120,000 clones, with 87% occurring only once. This sample comprised peripheral blood, obtained on day 0 of AZD1222 vaccination. The source of these receptors is an adult in good health.

V usage is TRBV19 and J usage is TRBJ2-3; TRBD2 is a possible D gene (6 bases). The CDR3 is 15 amino acids. Germline V gene data show CDR1 as LNHDA and CDR2 as SQIVND (reference sequence). The ends were cut back, 3 bases at V and 6 bases at J, with 16 bases in the middle. The CDR3 is CASSMAGLTADTQYF. CDR3 DNA: TGTGCCAGTAGTATGGCGGGGTTAACTGCGGATACGCAGTATTTT.

The CDR3 DNA reads as TGTGCCAGCAGCCAGATAGCGGGGGGGCCGTCTGAGCAGTTCTTC. Its protein is CASSQIAGGPSEQFF. V and J are TRBV3-1 (or the pseudogene TRBV3-2) and TRBJ2-1; 11 bases are a match to TRBD2. CDR3 length: 15 amino acids. The V segment lost 3 bases and the J segment 9 bases; nucleotides outside the gene matches: 7. The germline gives CDR1 LGHDT, CDR2 YNNKEL (reference sequence).

V is TRBV7-6 and J is TRBJ2-2, with D maybe TRBD2 (6 bases). The CDR3 contains 15 residues. From germline, CDR1 is SGHVS and CDR2 FNYEAQ. V was pared by 3 bases and J by 4 bases, with 12 bases between. The CDR3: CASSFQRTITGELFF. Here the CDR3 DNA reads TGTGCCAGCAGCTTTCAGAGGACTATCACCGGGGAGCTGTTTTTT.

DNA of the CDR3: TGTGCCAGCAGCTTAGATCGGGCTGCCAATGAGCAGTTCTTC. This sequence encodes CASSLDRAANEQFF. The chain joins TRBV7-9 to TRBJ2-1; no definite D call. The CDR3 totals 14 residues. Germline CDR1 and CDR2: SEHNR and FQNEAQ (reference sequence). With 1 base removed from V and 6 bases from J, the gap between germline ends came to 10 bases. The whole variable domain, remainder taken from reference TRBV7-9 and TRBJ2-1, is DTGVSQNPRHKITKRGQNVTFRCDPISEHNRLYWYRQTLGQGPEFLTYFQNEAQLEKSRLLSDRFSAERPKGSFSTLEIQRTEQGDSAMYLCASSLDRAANEQFFGPGTRLTVL.

J is TRBJ2-5 and V is TRBV6-5; 7 bases match TRBD2. Germline V gives CDR1 MNHEY, CDR2 SVGAGI. The V gene end was trimmed by 5 bases and the J gene end by 3 bases; junction bases not matched to a gene: 6. The CDR3 length is 14 residues. CDR3 amino acids: CASSPHAGEETQYF. As DNA, the CDR3 is TGTGCCAGCAGTCCCCACGCGGGGGAAGAGACCCAGTACTTC.

The V gene is TRBV6-2 or TRBV6-3, the J gene TRBJ1-2; 7 positions agree with TRBD1. Germline CDR1 is MNHEY and CDR2 is SVGEGT. The CDR3 has 15 residues. V lost 5 bases and J lost 3; bases outside the gene matches: 9. CDR3 DNA: TGTGCCAGCAGTAACACCATCGACAGGGACTATGGCTACACCTTC. Translating gives CASSNTIDRDYGYTF.

The genes are TRBV6-5 and TRBJ1-4; D not certain. The germline V gene has CDR1 MNHEY and CDR2 SVGAGI. CDR3 length: 13 residues. The ends were cut back, 5 bases at V and 8 bases at J, with 12 bases in the middle. CDR3 loop: CASSPKDGEKLFF. The CDR3 region has the DNA TGTGCCAGCAGTCCGAAGGACGGGGAAAAACTGTTTTTT.

This chain links TRBV10-3 with TRBJ1-6, with a tentative D call TRBD1 (6 bases). The CDR3 has 14 amino acids. The ends were cut back, 4 bases at V and 7 bases at J, with 11 bases in the middle. Looked up from germline, CDR1 is ENHRY and CDR2 is SYGVKD. This CDR3 reads CAISAGTPNSPLHF. The CDR3 bases are TGTGCCATCAGTGCTGGGACACCGAATTCACCCCTCCACTTT.

V gene TRBV7-8 combines with J gene TRBJ2-7, with a possible D match to TRBD2 (7 bases). The CDR3 sequence is 16 residues long. V lost 5 bases and J 6 bases, leaving 23 bases between the germline ends. Germline lookup yields CDR1 SGHVS and CDR2 FQNEAQ. The CDR3 here is CASSHRWGGRQGEQYF. The CDR3 coding sequence is TGTGCCAGCAGCCATCGATGGGGGGGGCGTCAGGGCGAGCAGTACTTC.

The J gene is TRBJ2-1, the V gene TRBV9; 9 nucleotides line up with TRBD2. Trimming removed 0 bases from V and 9 bases from J; junction bases left unmatched: 7. Germline V gene sequence: CDR1 SGDLS, CDR2 YYNGEE. This CDR3 spans 15 amino acids. CDR3 sequence (DNA): TGTGCCAGCAGCGTAGGGGCTAGCGGGGACCGTGAGCAGTTCTTC. This sequence encodes CASSVGASGDREQFF. Full variable domain (remainder filled in from reference TRBV9 and TRBJ2-1): DSGVTQTPKHLITATGQRVTLRCSPRSGDLSVYWYQQSLDQGLQFLIQYYNGEERAKGNILERFSAQQFPDLHSELNLSSLELGDSALYFCASSVGASGDREQFFGPGTRLTVL.

The J gene is TRBJ1-5, the V gene TRBV2; the D gene is possibly TRBD1 (5 bases). The CDR3 is 17 residues long. Germline CDR1 reads SNHLY; CDR2 reads FYNNEI. The V and J ends lost 0 bases and 1 base respectively, with 13 bases between them. The CDR3 loop is CASSEALGGWSNQPQHF. CDR3 sequence (DNA): TGTGCCAGCAGTGAAGCGCTCGGGGGATGGAGCAATCAGCCCCAGCATTTT.

With respect to this clone: Mismatch with germline at one junction end may stem from a read error. CDR3 region: CASRLAGNLAYEQYF. The CDR3 DNA reads TGTGCCAGCAGATTAGCGGGGAACTTAGCTTACGAGCAGTACTTC. V gene TRBV7-2 combines with J gene TRBJ2-7; 8 positions agree with TRBD2. The CDR3 runs 15 residues. Germline CDR1 reads SGHTA; CDR2 reads FQGNSA.

This clone was found once. J is TRBJ2-5 and V is TRBV7-7, with unresolved D. Looked up from germline, CDR1 is SSHAT and CDR2 is FNYEAQ (reference sequence). V was clipped by 0 bases and J by 5 bases, with 7 bases between them. CDR3 size: 13 residues. The CDR3 region is CASSLAVVETQYF. The DNA of the CDR3 is TGTGCCAGCAGCTTAGCGGTTGTGGAGACCCAGTACTTC.

The chain links TRBV12-5 to TRBJ1-1; D may be TRBD1 (6 bases). Germline assignment: CDR1 LGHNT and CDR2 FRNRAP. V shed 5 bases and J shed 0 bases, with 16 bases lying between them. This CDR3 is 16 amino acids long. The CDR3 coding sequence is TGTGCTAGTGGTCTCGGAAGGACAGCTCTGAACACTGAAGCTTTCTTT. Amino acid sequence: CASGLGRTALNTEAFF.

The rearrangement uses TRBV5-1 and TRBJ1-5; no definite D call. Per the germline V gene, CDR1 is SGHRS and CDR2 is YFSETQ. With 0 bases removed from V and 1 base from J, the gap between germline ends came to 8 bases. This CDR3 is 15 amino acids long. The CDR3 loop is CASSLGAASNQPQHF. The CDR3, as DNA: TGCGCCAGCAGCTTGGGTGCAGCGAGCAATCAGCCCCAGCATTTT.

The chain joins TRBV13 to TRBJ2-3; D gene ambiguous. The CDR3 totals 13 residues. Trimming removed 0 bases from V and 0 bases from J, with 1 base in between. The germline V gene encodes CDR1 PRHDT and CDR2 FYEKMQ (reference sequence). The CDR3 region is CASSLGSTDTQYF. The CDR3 coding sequence is TGTGCCAGCAGCTTAGGCAGCACAGATACGCAGTATTTT.

The V and J genes are TRBV19 and TRBJ1-1; 7 positions match TRBD1. The CDR3 is 16 residues long. J was trimmed by 4 bases and V by 5 bases; bases with no gene match: 13. Per the germline V gene, CDR1 is LNHDA and CDR2 is SQIVND (reference sequence). CDR3 region: CASSPTRGTKGTEAFF. In DNA, the CDR3 is TGTGCCAGTAGTCCCACCAGGGGGACTAAGGGCACTGAAGCTTTCTTT.

This clone was picked up one time. The rearrangement uses TRBV9 and TRBJ1-2; a possible D gene is TRBD1 (5 bases). The CDR3 loop spans 15 amino acids. Germline loops: CDR1 SGDLS, CDR2 YYNGEE. V gave up 3 bases and J gave up 3 bases, with 15 bases separating them. CDR3 DNA sequence: TGTGCCAGCAGCGCCCCAGGGCGGGATGACTATGGCTACACCTTC. Translated: CASSAPGRDDYGYTF. Full variable domain (remainder filled in from reference TRBV9 and TRBJ1-2): DSGVTQTPKHLITATGQRVTLRCSPRSGDLSVYWYQQSLDQGLQFLIQYYNGEERAKGNILERFSAQQFPDLHSELNLSSLELGDSALYFCASSAPGRDDYGYTFGSGTRLTVV.

The chain carries TRBV27 and TRBJ1-6; 7 bases fit TRBD1. This CDR3 has 14 amino acids. V lost 7 bases and J lost 4; bases outside the gene matches: 4. Germline V lookup: CDR1 MNHEY, CDR2 SMNVEV (reference sequence). DNA of the CDR3: TGTGCCAGCACCGAGACAGGGTATAATTCACCCCTCCACTTT. Translating it yields CASTETGYNSPLHF.

The chain recombines TRBV2 with TRBJ2-2; possibly TRBD1 for D (6 bases). The CDR3 is made up of 15 amino acids. The V end lost 2 bases, the J end lost 6 bases, and 13 bases lay between the germline ends. The germline V gene encodes CDR1 SNHLY and CDR2 FYNNEI. The CDR3 sequence: CASSEISGEAGELFF. In DNA, the CDR3 is TGTGCCAGCAGTGAAATATCAGGGGAAGCCGGGGAGCTGTTTTTT.

The gene calls are TRBV7-9 and TRBJ1-2; possibly TRBD1 for D (6 bases). This CDR3 is 17 amino acids long. CDR1 and CDR2 from the germline V gene are SEHNR and FQNEAQ (reference sequence). Trimming pared 1 base from V and 4 bases from J, leaving 19 bases between. CDR3 nucleotides: TGTGCCAGCAGCTTAGGGGGGGGCCCCCCCCATTTCTATGGCTACACCTTC. As protein: CASSLGGGPPHFYGYTF. Drawing the rest from reference TRBV7-9 and TRBJ1-2, the complete variable domain is DTGVSQNPRHKITKRGQNVTFRCDPISEHNRLYWYRQTLGQGPEFLTYFQNEAQLEKSRLLSDRFSAERPKGSFSTLEIQRTEQGDSAMYLCASSLGGGPPHFYGYTFGSGTRLTVV.

The genes are TRBV21-1 and TRBJ1-1; TRBD1, as called in the table, went unchecked against the DNA. TRBV21-1 is described as a pseudogene. The CDR3 is made up of 16 amino acids. CDR3 DNA sequence: TGTGCCAGCAGCATAGGAGAGGGACAGCTGAACACTGAAGCTTTCTTT. This sequence encodes CASSIGEGQLNTEAFF.

This chain links TRBV6-2 or TRBV6-3 with TRBJ1-2; 11 nucleotides line up with TRBD1. Trimming at V came to 2 bases and at J to 2 bases, leaving 10 bases not matched to a gene. The V gene's germline CDR1 is MNHEY and CDR2 SVGEGT. This CDR3 has 18 residues. This CDR3 reads CASSYQPGQGVSNYGYTF. The CDR3, as DNA: TGTGCCAGCAGTTACCAGCCGGGACAGGGGGTTTCGAACTATGGCTACACCTTC.

Only a few counts were recorded for this clone. V usage is TRBV27 and J usage is TRBJ2-7; D gene uncertain. The CDR3 runs 14 residues. The germline gives CDR1 MNHEY, CDR2 SMNVEV (reference sequence). Trimming took 0 bases from V and 6 from J, leaving 12 bases between them. The CDR3 loop is CASSLSDAMGEQYF. CDR3 in DNA: TGTGCCAGCAGTTTATCGGACGCGATGGGCGAGCAGTACTTC.

The chain is built from TRBV11-3 and TRBJ1-1, with unresolved D. The CDR3 totals 14 residues. Germline V gene sequence: CDR1 SGHNT, CDR2 YENEEA. V lost 2 bases and J 1 base, leaving 8 bases between the germline ends. CDR3 nucleotides: TGTGCCAGCAGCTTAAACGAGAAGAACACTGAAGCTTTCTTT. Translated: CASSLNEKNTEAFF.